These 14 T cell receptor beta chains originate from one sample sequenced in a study of T cell repertoires in cytomegalovirus infection. MiXCR, run by TCRdb on the reads, gives a single entry per CDR3 protein. The table has about 98,000 distinct CDR3 sequences, more than 15% seen once; the top ten hold 8%. Sequencing used PBMCs. The receptors here all came from a human donor in good health (CMV status not recorded). Some clones in this sample may be carry-over from other donors' samples.

At least ten counts were recorded for this clonotype. The V gene is TRBV5-8, the J gene TRBJ1-5; D ambiguous. Germline loops: CDR1 SGHTS, CDR2 YDEGEE. The CDR3 runs to 12 residues. Trimming took 4 bases from V and 3 from J, leaving 5 bases between them. Written as DNA, the CDR3 is TGTGCCAGCAGCCTATTCAATCAGCCCCAGCATTTT. Its protein product is CASSLFNQPQHF.

This clonotype was observed at least ten times. The chain has TRBV28 and TRBJ2-2; D remains unclear. V was clipped by 4 bases and J by 6 bases, with 12 bases between them. The CDR3 is 14 residues long. CDR1 MDHEN and CDR2 SYDVKM come from the germline V gene. The CDR3 protein is CASSSFRTAGELFF. The CDR3, as DNA: TGTGCCAGCAGTTCTTTTAGGACGGCCGGGGAGCTGTTTTTT.

Ten or more counts support this clonotype. The V gene is TRBV7-2, the J gene TRBJ2-7, with 9 bases fitting TRBD1. With V trimmed by 4 bases and J by 5 bases, 12 bases remained unmatched. This CDR3 is 16 amino acids long. Germline V gene sequence: CDR1 SGHTA, CDR2 FQGNSA. The CDR3 loop is CASSSRLRGTGNEQYF. Here the CDR3 DNA reads TGTGCCAGCAGCTCCCGTCTTCGTGGGACAGGGAACGAGCAGTACTTC.

On this clonotype itself: This may arise from a read error, as a much more abundant clone is one base away. The V and J genes are TRBV12-3 or TRBV12-4 and TRBJ2-2; D is unclear. V shed 8 bases and J shed 4 bases, with 17 bases lying between them. This CDR3 is built from 15 residues. The CDR3 here is CASGITSPGTGELFF. CDR3 nucleotide sequence: TGTGCCAGCGGGATTACATCTCCGGGCACCGGGGAGCTGTTTTTT.

The sample holds a few counts of this clonotype. The rearrangement joins TRBV6-2 or TRBV6-3 to TRBJ2-5, with unresolved D. The germline V and J ends were trimmed by 8 bases and 7 bases, with 5 bases remaining between them. Germline assignment: CDR1 MNHEY and CDR2 SVGEGT. The CDR3 consists of 9 residues. CDR3 loop: CASLGTQYF. Here the CDR3 DNA reads TGTGCCAGCCTTGGGACCCAGTACTTC.

This clonotype has a count of ten or more. The chain carries TRBV28 and TRBJ2-3; D gene unclear. With 3 bases removed from V and 5 bases from J, the gap between germline ends came to 9 bases. CDR3 length equals 13 residues. Germline CDR1 and CDR2: MDHEN and SYDVKM. The CDR3 DNA reads as TGTGCCAGCAGTTTCCAACTGGGAGATACGCAGTATTTT. As protein: CASSFQLGDTQYF.

The V and J genes are TRBV7-9 and TRBJ2-4; tentative D call: TRBD2 (6 bases). The CDR3 loop spans 16 amino acids. Germline-derived CDR1 and CDR2 are SEHNR and FQNEAQ (reference sequence). V lost 4 bases and J 6 bases, leaving 19 bases between the germline ends. This CDR3 reads CASSSSLREAGNIQYF. CDR3 DNA sequence: TGTGCCAGCAGCTCGAGTCTCAGGGAGGCTGGAAACATTCAGTACTTC. The complete variable domain, with remaining parts taken from reference TRBV7-9 and TRBJ2-4, reads DTGVSQNPRHKITKRGQNVTFRCDPISEHNRLYWYRQTLGQGPEFLTYFQNEAQLEKSRLLSDRFSAERPKGSFSTLEIQRTEQGDSAMYLCASSSSLREAGNIQYFGAGTRLSVL.

The sample holds many counts of this clonotype. The CDR3 DNA reads TGTGCCAGCAGCCCAGGGACGCTCGGGACTGAAGCTTTCTTT. It encodes CASSPGTLGTEAFF. This chain connects TRBV4-2 to TRBJ1-1; maybe TRBD1 (5 bases). CDR1 and CDR2 from the germline V gene are LGHNA and YNFKEQ. CDR3 length equals 14 residues. Deletions cut 4 bases from V and 5 bases from J, with 14 bases between.

The rearrangement uses TRBV11-2 and TRBJ2-6; D is unclear. This CDR3 contains 16 residues. Between the trimmed V and J ends, which lost 2 bases and 0 bases, there was a span of 8 bases. Germline loops: CDR1 SGHAT, CDR2 FQNNGV. Here the CDR3 DNA reads TGTGCCAGCAGCTTAACCCTCCTCTCTGGGGCCAACGTCCTGACTTTC. As protein: CASSLTLLSGANVLTF.

This clonotype was detected only a few times. The chain has TRBV27 and TRBJ1-6, with D maybe TRBD1 (6 bases). Germline V CDR1 and CDR2: MNHEY, SMNVEV (reference sequence). This CDR3 contains 16 residues. Trimming stripped 0 bases from V and 10 bases from J, with 16 bases between. CDR3 in amino acids: CASSLSGGRAGSPLHF. In DNA, the CDR3 is TGTGCCAGCAGTTTATCGGGGGGGCGCGCAGGGTCACCCCTCCACTTT.

The chain recombines TRBV20-1 with TRBJ1-1, with 8 nucleotides matching TRBD1. J lost 6 bases, V lost 6 bases, and 3 bases had no gene match. This CDR3 is built from 11 residues. Germline assignment: CDR1 DFQATT and CDR2 SNEGSKA (reference sequence). The CDR3 coding sequence is TGCAGTGCCTCACAGGGGGCTGAAGCTTTCTTT. It codes for CSASQGAEAFF.

This clonotype was seen ten or more times. This sequence joins TRBV7-8 and TRBJ2-6; no reliable D call. The CDR3 consists of 14 residues. Trimming shortened V by 8 bases and J by 0 bases, and 8 bases separated the two germline ends. The germline V gene has CDR1 SGHVS and CDR2 FQNEAQ. The chain's CDR3 is CASGKSSGANVLTF. CDR3 DNA: TGTGCCAGCGGGAAAAGCTCTGGGGCCAACGTCCTGACTTTC.

To note about this clonotype: A read error may be the cause here, since a much bigger clone is one base away. The rearrangement uses TRBV19 and TRBJ2-1; a weak D match, TRBD1 (5 bases). The CDR3 length is 15 residues. CDR1 is LNHDA and CDR2 is SQIVND in the germline V gene (reference sequence). CDR3 DNA: TGTGACAGCAAACTTACCGTGGCAGGGTGGGGTGAGCAGTTCTTC. Its protein is CDSKLTVAGWGEQFF.

The chain has TRBV29-1 and TRBJ2-5; TRBD2 aligns across 8 bases. Germline loops: CDR1 SQVTM, CDR2 ANQGSEA. CDR3 length equals 13 residues. Trimming cost V 5 bases and J 1 base; bases outside gene matches: 3. The CDR3 nucleotides are TGCAGCGTTCGGGGGGGTGGCCAAGAGACCCAGTACTTC. Protein sequence: CSVRGGGQETQYF. The full variable domain, completed using reference TRBV29-1 and TRBJ2-5, is SAVISQKPSRDICQRGTSLTIQCQVDSQVTMMFWYRQQPGQSLTLIATANQGSEATYESGFVIDKFPISRPNLTFSTLTVSNMSPEDSSIYLCSVRGGGQETQYFGPGTRLLVL.